These T cell receptor beta chains were read from a single sample in a study of T cell clonotyping in hematopoietic cell transplantation. Measured with immunoSEQ multiplex PCR; TCRdb has only the in-frame clones, and not every one. The repertoire has 13,000 or so clones, around 68% of them found once; the top ten carry roughly 14%. Material: peripheral blood mononuclear cells, obtained 180 days after allogeneic stem cell transplant. These receptors originate from a male patient between 60 and 69 years old who had an allogeneic stem cell transplant from an unrelated donor, so the T cells may come from the graft donor. Some clones in this sample may be carry-over from other donors' samples. Both conserved end residues are part of each CDR3. The D gene is left open where the match is weak. Size values are once, few and many counts, or a class for expanded clones, and some rows have none.

cdr3_length: 15; d_call: -; v_call: TRBV25-1; j_call: TRBJ2-7; clone_size: -; cdr3_aa: CASSGVGAFSSEQYF; cdr3_nt: TGTGCCAGCAGTGGGGTGGGGGCCTTCTCCTCCGAGCAGTACTTC
cdr3_length: 17; d_call: -; v_call: TRBV5-6; j_call: TRBJ2-2; clone_size: -; cdr3_aa: CASSLRRGRDFDGELFF; cdr3_nt: TGTGCCAGCAGCCTCCGTAGGGGGAGGGATTTTGACGGGGAGCTGTTTTTT
cdr3_length: 15; d_call: TRBD1; v_call: TRBV6-5; j_call: TRBJ1-1; clone_size: few; cdr3_aa: CASSYRDRGNTEAFF; cdr3_nt: TGTGCCAGCAGTTACAGGGACAGGGGAAATACTGAAGCTTTCTTT
cdr3_length: 19; d_call: TRBD2; v_call: TRBV11-2; j_call: TRBJ2-2; clone_size: large; cdr3_aa: CASSFPGLAGAPNTGELFF; cdr3_nt: TGTGCCAGCAGCTTCCCGGGACTAGCGGGGGCCCCGAACACCGGGGAGCTGTTTTTT
cdr3_length: 13; d_call: TRBD1; v_call: TRBV6-6; j_call: TRBJ2-1; clone_size: few; cdr3_aa: CASRPRTGHEQFF; cdr3_nt: TGTGCCAGCAGACCTCGGACAGGGCATGAGCAGTTCTTC
cdr3_length: 15; d_call: -; v_call: TRBV19; j_call: TRBJ2-5; clone_size: -; cdr3_aa: CASSSLRTSQETQYF; cdr3_nt: TGTGCCAGTAGTTCCCTGAGGACATCCCAAGAGACCCAGTACTTC
cdr3_length: 16; d_call: TRBD1; v_call: TRBV30; j_call: TRBJ1-4; clone_size: -; cdr3_aa: CAWSLPGTGAKSKLFF; cdr3_nt: TGTGCCTGGAGTCTCCCGGGGACAGGCGCGAAATCAAAACTGTTTTTT
cdr3_length: 14; d_call: TRBD1; v_call: TRBV6-6; j_call: TRBJ2-7; clone_size: medium-sized; cdr3_aa: CASSYGPGTVEQYF; cdr3_nt: TGTGCCAGCAGTTACGGGCCAGGGACAGTTGAGCAGTACTTC
cdr3_length: 15; d_call: -; v_call: TRBV5-1; j_call: TRBJ2-2; clone_size: -; cdr3_aa: CASSLEGRFTGELFF; cdr3_nt: TGCGCCAGCAGCCTGGAGGGACGCTTCACCGGGGAGCTGTTTTTT
cdr3_length: 15; d_call: -; v_call: TRBV5-1; j_call: TRBJ1-4; clone_size: -; cdr3_aa: CASSSGTPTNEKLFF; cdr3_nt: TGCGCCAGCAGCTCCGGGACACCAACTAATGAAAAACTGTTTTTT
cdr3_length: 15; d_call: -; v_call: TRBV19; j_call: TRBJ1-5; clone_size: -; cdr3_aa: CASSILGEGNQPQHF; cdr3_nt: TGTGCCAGTAGTATCCTAGGGGAGGGCAATCAGCCCCAGCATTTT
cdr3_length: 13; d_call: -; v_call: TRBV30; j_call: TRBJ1-2; clone_size: -; cdr3_aa: CAWRGPRVYGYTF; cdr3_nt: TGTGCCTGGAGGGGACCCCGAGTCTATGGCTACACCTTC
cdr3_length: 15; d_call: -; v_call: TRBV10-3; j_call: TRBJ1-2; clone_size: -; cdr3_aa: CAISEARRGLSGYTF; cdr3_nt: TGTGCCATCAGTGAGGCCCGACGGGGGCTGAGCGGCTACACCTTC
cdr3_length: 16; d_call: -; v_call: TRBV9; j_call: TRBJ1-2; clone_size: -; cdr3_aa: CASSVTTGPTLYGYTF; cdr3_nt: TGTGCCAGCAGCGTCACGACAGGCCCGACCTTGTATGGCTACACCTTC
cdr3_length: 11; d_call: -; v_call: TRBV30; j_call: TRBJ1-1; clone_size: once; cdr3_aa: CAWVVNTEAFF; cdr3_nt: TGTGCCTGGGTGGTCAACACTGAAGCTTTCTTT
cdr3_length: 15; d_call: TRBD1; v_call: TRBV27; j_call: TRBJ1-5; clone_size: -; cdr3_aa: CASSLQGGYNQPQHF; cdr3_nt: TGTGCCAGCAGTTTACAGGGGGGATACAATCAGCCCCAGCATTTC